This T cell receptor beta chain comes out of a study of monozygotic twins with inflammatory bowel disease. TCRdb re-called the 5' RACE reads and shows each CDR3 protein once, DNA omitted. This sample's table has approximately 420,000 distinct CDR3 sequences. The study's findings and limits: There were differing immunosuppressive treatments, which may have added variability to patient repertoires. Evidence did not back any single strong signal or clonotype linked to IBD. Diversity of TCRbeta measured by inverse Simpson was lower in IBD patients than in healthy co-twins.

Note on this clonotype: Its antigen is undetermined.

This CDR3 region has 15 residues. Germline lookup yields CDR1 SGDLS and CDR2 YYNGEE. Specimen: blood. This clonotype originated in a human donor with ulcerative colitis or Crohn's disease, or a healthy co-twin of an affected twin (not recorded which). The chain joins TRBV9 to TRBJ1-1; TCRdb's D call, TRBD1, is unchecked because there is no DNA. The CDR3 sequence: CASSPQATGHTEAFF. Variable domain in full (rest from reference TRBV9 and TRBJ1-1): DSGVTQTPKHLITATGQRVTLRCSPRSGDLSVYWYQQSLDQGLQFLIQYYNGEERAKGNILERFSAQQFPDLHSELNLSSLELGDSALYFCASSPQATGHTEAFFGQGTRLTVV.